These 17 T cell receptor beta chains were all obtained from the same sample, sequenced in a study of CD8 T cells in Susac syndrome. Roughly 0.45 to 1 ug RNA was reverse transcribed with random hexamers. MiXCR, run by TCRdb on the immunoSEQ multiplex PCR reads, gives a single entry per CDR3 protein. The sample includes approximately 260,000 distinct CDR3 sequences, about 95% seen only once; the top ten take roughly 0.1%. The sequencing input was CD4+ T cells from PBMCs. These receptors originate from a human donor with Susac syndrome.

The chain carries TRBV7-9 and TRBJ2-7; 7 bases are shared with TRBD2. Losses at the gene ends were 5 bases for V and 3 bases for J; bases not matched to a gene: 10. The CDR3 has 15 residues. Germline V gene data show CDR1 as SEHNR and CDR2 as FQNEAQ (reference sequence). The CDR3, as DNA: TGTGCCAGCAGCCCCCCGGGGGTAGCGGGCTACGAGCAGTACTTC. This translates into CASSPPGVAGYEQYF.

V gene TRBV20-1 combines with J gene TRBJ2-1; 10 bases agree with TRBD2. This CDR3 has 15 residues. Germline loops: CDR1 DFQATT, CDR2 SNEGSKA (reference sequence). V dropped 3 bases and J dropped 5; count of bases not matched to a gene: 7. CDR3 nucleotide sequence: TGCAGTGCTAGGTTCGGGACTAGCGCCGACAATGAGCAGTTCTTC. It codes for CSARFGTSADNEQFF.

This clonotype was counted a single time. This sequence joins TRBV20-1 and TRBJ1-1, with D uncertain. The CDR3 spans 14 residues. The V end was cut by 5 bases, the J end by 1 base, with 14 bases between. CDR1 is DFQATT, CDR2 SNEGSKA, per germline (reference sequence). CDR3 nucleotide sequence: TGCAGTGCTTTCGTTCACCCCTCGAACACTGAAGCTTTCTTT. It codes for CSAFVHPSNTEAFF.

V gene TRBV7-9 combines with J gene TRBJ1-1; the D gene is possibly TRBD1 (6 bases). The CDR3 is 13 residues long. The germline gives CDR1 SEHNR, CDR2 FQNEAQ (reference sequence). V lost 7 bases to trimming and J lost 4 bases, with 13 bases between them. CDR3 in DNA: TGTGCCAGCACCTCACAGGGAGGCACTGAAGCTTTCTTT. It yields the protein CASTSQGGTEAFF.

This chain joins TRBV14 and TRBJ2-1, with 9 bases identical to TRBD1. After removal of 5 bases from V and 3 bases from J, the junction contained 8 bases not matched to a gene. Germline assignment: CDR1 SGHDN and CDR2 FVKESK. This CDR3 has 16 amino acids. In DNA form, the CDR3 reads TGTGCCAGCAGCGCCGCCGGGACAGGGTTCTACAATGAGCAGTTCTTC. It is translated as CASSAAGTGFYNEQFF.

The chain has TRBV20-1 and TRBJ1-2; D may be TRBD1 (5 bases). Germline values: CDR1 DFQATT, CDR2 SNEGSKA (reference sequence). V was pared by 3 bases and J by 8 bases, with 13 bases between. The CDR3 length is 12 residues. The CDR3: CSASKGLGGYTF. DNA of the CDR3: TGCAGTGCTAGTAAGGGGCTGGGCGGCTACACCTTC.

This sequence joins TRBV7-3 and TRBJ2-3; D unresolved. Germline V gene data show CDR1 as SGHTA and CDR2 as FQGTGA. The germline V and J ends were trimmed by 3 bases and 6 bases, with 10 bases remaining between them. The CDR3 totals 13 residues. The CDR3 bases are TGTGCCAGCAGCTTCTCCCCTCGGGATACGCAGTATTTT. This translates into CASSFSPRDTQYF.

Turning to this clonotype: The junction departs from germline at one end; a sequencing error may be responsible. The chain couples TRBV30 to TRBJ1-3; D might be TRBD1 (5 bases). Germline V gives CDR1 GTSNPN, CDR2 SVGIG (reference sequence). The CDR3 is 11 amino acids. The CDR3 region is CAWSGGVLYLF. The CDR3 DNA reads as TGTGCCTGGAGTGGAGGGGTACTTTATCTTTTT.

The chain joins TRBV7-3 to TRBJ2-3; unclear D gene. Germline V gene data show CDR1 as SGHTA and CDR2 as FQGTGA. The germline V and J ends were trimmed by 5 bases and 6 bases, with 12 bases remaining between them. The CDR3 has 13 amino acids. CDR3 nucleotide sequence: TGTGCCAGCAGCCAGCCCGAGTTGGATACGCAGTATTTT. Amino acids: CASSQPELDTQYF.

The J gene is TRBJ2-7, the V gene TRBV6-5; tentatively, D is TRBD1 (5 bases). The CDR3 loop spans 13 amino acids. V was clipped by 8 bases and J by 0 bases, with 11 bases between them. Germline lookup yields CDR1 MNHEY and CDR2 SVGAGI. The CDR3 DNA is TGTGCCAGCGGCAGGACACCCTCCTACGAGCAGTACTTC. It translates to CASGRTPSYEQYF.

This chain connects TRBV28 to TRBJ1-2; 7 positions agree with TRBD1. Germline CDR1 reads MDHEN; CDR2 reads SYDVKM. CDR3 length: 17 residues. With V trimmed by 6 bases and J by 4 bases, 17 bases remained unmatched. The CDR3 DNA sequence: TGTGCCAGCAGCTCTACAGCGAGGGGGCACGGGATCTATGGCTACACCTTC. Translation gives CASSSTARGHGIYGYTF.

The V and J genes are TRBV7-3 and TRBJ2-7, with D possibly matching TRBD2 (6 bases). The germline V gene encodes CDR1 SGHTA and CDR2 FQGTGA. Trimming took off 5 bases at V and 3 bases at J, with 17 bases between the two ends. The CDR3 contains 15 residues. The CDR3 sequence is CASSPSEGSFYEQYF. As DNA, the CDR3 is TGTGCCAGCAGCCCCTCGGAGGGTTCCTTCTACGAGCAGTACTTC.

The count of this clonotype is one. This chain connects TRBV24-1 to TRBJ1-2, with 9 bases matching TRBD1. The germline gives CDR1 KGHDR, CDR2 SFDVKD. CDR3 length: 14 residues. V shed 7 bases and J 5 bases; nucleotides not matched to a gene: 7. The CDR3 coding sequence is TGTGCCACCAGCTCAACAGGGGGCGAGTATGGCTACACCTTC. Protein: CATSSTGGEYGYTF.

The chain has TRBV7-2 and TRBJ1-5; unclear D gene. The CDR3 has 16 residues. CDR1 is SGHTA and CDR2 is FQGNSA in the germline V gene. Deletions cut 3 bases from V and 0 bases from J, with 12 bases between. The DNA for the CDR3 is TGTGCCAGCAGCTTGAGGCGGGGAAGTAGCAATCAGCCCCAGCATTTT. As protein: CASSLRRGSSNQPQHF. The full variable domain, its missing parts supplied by reference TRBV7-2 and TRBJ1-5, is GAGVSQSPSNKVTEKGKDVELRCDPISGHTALYWYRQSLGQGLEFLIYFQGNSAPDKSGLPSDRFSAERTGGSVSTLTIQRTQQEDSAVYLCASSLRRGSSNQPQHFGDGTRLSIL.

The chain combines TRBV20-1 with TRBJ2-7; D remains ambiguous. This CDR3 region has 16 residues. In germline, CDR1 is DFQATT, CDR2 SNEGSKA (reference sequence). V was pared by 1 base and J by 2 bases, with 18 bases between. This CDR3 is CSARGSSTRLPYEQYF. The DNA of the CDR3 is TGCAGTGCTAGAGGGAGTTCGACCCGGTTGCCCTACGAGCAGTACTTC.

This clonotype was detected once. The chain links TRBV2 to TRBJ1-5; D remains unclear. This CDR3 comprises 17 residues. V lost 4 bases and J lost 3, with 19 bases in between. Germline V gene sequence: CDR1 SNHLY, CDR2 FYNNEI. CDR3 nucleotide sequence: TGTGCCAGCAGTGGGGCCCTTATTGCTAGGGACAATCAGCCCCAGCATTTT. Translating gives CASSGALIARDNQPQHF.

The chain is built from TRBV5-1 and TRBJ2-1, with D hard to call. V was pared by 1 base and J by 7 bases, with 6 bases between. CDR3 size: 12 residues. Per germline, CDR1 SGHRS and CDR2 YFSETQ. The chain's CDR3 is CASSLIGNEQFF. The CDR3, as DNA: TGCGCCAGCAGCTTGATCGGGAATGAGCAGTTCTTC.